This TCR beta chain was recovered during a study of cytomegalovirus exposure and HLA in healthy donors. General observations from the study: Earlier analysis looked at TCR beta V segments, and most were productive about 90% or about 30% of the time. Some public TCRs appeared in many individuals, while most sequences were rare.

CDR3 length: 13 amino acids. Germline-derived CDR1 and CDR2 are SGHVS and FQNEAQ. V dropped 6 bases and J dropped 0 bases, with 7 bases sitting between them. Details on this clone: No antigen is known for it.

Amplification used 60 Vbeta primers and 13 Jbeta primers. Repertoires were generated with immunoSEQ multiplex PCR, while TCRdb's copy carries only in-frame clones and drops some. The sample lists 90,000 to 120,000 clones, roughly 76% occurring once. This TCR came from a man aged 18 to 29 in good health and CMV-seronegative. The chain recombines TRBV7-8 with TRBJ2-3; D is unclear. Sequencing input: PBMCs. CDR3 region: CASRSHSTDTQYF. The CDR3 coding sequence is TGTGCCAGCAGATCCCATAGCACAGATACGCAGTATTTT.